These 12 T cell receptor beta chains were all obtained from the same sample, sequenced in a study of cytomegalovirus exposure and HLA in healthy donors. Primers: 60 Vbeta forward and 13 Jbeta reverse. The protocol was immunoSEQ multiplex PCR, while the TCRdb copy is restricted to in-frame clones and leaves out a portion. The sample contains around 90,000 clones, approximately 69% of which appear only once. The sequencing input was PBMCs. The receptor source for this set is a woman aged 45-60 years in good health and CMV-seropositive.

This chain uses TRBV11-2 with TRBJ2-5; D might be TRBD1 (6 bases). V dropped 5 bases and J dropped 5 bases, with 12 bases sitting between them. The CDR3 totals 13 residues. CDR1 is SGHAT, CDR2 FQNNGV, per germline. The CDR3 sequence: CASSGRGWETQYF. The CDR3, as DNA: TGTGCCAGCAGCGGCAGGGGCTGGGAGACCCAGTACTTC. The full variable domain, rest sourced from reference TRBV11-2 and TRBJ2-5, is EAGVAQSPRYKIIEKRQSVAFWCNPISGHATLYWYQQILGQGPKLLIQFQNNGVVDDSQLPKDRFSAERLKGVDSTLKIQPAKLEDSAVYLCASSGRGWETQYFGPGTRLLVL.

CDR3 DNA: TGTGCCAGCAGCCCACCCGGACTTCGTGGGGAGACCCAGTACTTC. Translated: CASSPPGLRGETQYF. This chain joins TRBV5-6 and TRBJ2-5; a weak D match, TRBD2 (5 bases). Germline V gene lookup returns CDR1 SGHDT and CDR2 YYEEEE. The V end lost 4 bases, the J end lost 5 bases, and 18 bases lay between the germline ends. The CDR3 consists of 15 residues.

This chain uses TRBV19 with TRBJ2-7; D not certain. The CDR3 has 15 residues. The ends were cut back, 2 bases at V and 3 bases at J, with 14 bases in the middle. Per the germline V gene, CDR1 is LNHDA and CDR2 is SQIVND (reference sequence). The CDR3 loop reads CASSITDDAYYEQYF. The CDR3 nucleotides read TGTGCCAGTAGTATAACAGACGACGCCTACTACGAGCAGTACTTC.

The chain has TRBV29-1 and TRBJ2-1, with 10 bases identical to TRBD2. CDR1 is SQVTM, CDR2 ANQGSEA, per germline. The CDR3 runs to 13 residues. V shed 1 base, J shed 7 bases, and the junction held 1 base outside the gene matches. In nucleotides, the CDR3 is TGCAGCGTTGAAGCTAGCGGGGGAAATGAGCAGTTCTTC. Encoded protein: CSVEASGGNEQFF.

This chain connects TRBV6-5 to TRBJ2-3; the match to TRBD2 covers 9 bases. Germline assignment: CDR1 MNHEY and CDR2 SVGAGI. CDR3 size: 16 residues. V dropped 0 bases and J dropped 4; count of bases not matched to a gene: 5. The CDR3 DNA sequence: TGTGCCAGCAGTTACTCGCCGGCGGGGGGGTCAGATACGCAGTATTTT. Amino acid sequence: CASSYSPAGGSDTQYF.

The gene calls are TRBV27 and TRBJ1-3, with D possibly TRBD1 on 5 matching bases. V dropped 2 bases and J dropped 3 bases, with 11 bases sitting between them. CDR1 is MNHEY and CDR2 is SMNVEV in the germline V gene (reference sequence). The CDR3 has 15 residues. The CDR3, as DNA: TGTGCCAGCAGTTTAGATCAGGGAAATGGAAACACCATATATTTT. Its protein product is CASSLDQGNGNTIYF.

V is TRBV27 and J is TRBJ1-2; no clear D gene. The CDR3 is 15 residues long. The germline CDR1 and CDR2 sequences are MNHEY and SMNVEV (reference sequence). With 8 bases removed from V and 3 bases from J, the gap between germline ends came to 19 bases. Here the CDR3 reads CASQSLEGIHYGYTF. The CDR3, as DNA: TGTGCCAGCCAGTCTCTTGAGGGAATCCACTATGGCTACACCTTC.

This chain joins TRBV6-4 and TRBJ2-3, with 11 bases matching TRBD2. Germline V gene sequence: CDR1 MRHNA, CDR2 SNTAGT. J gave up 3 bases and V 5 bases, and 4 bases lay outside the gene matches. The CDR3 is 15 residues long. The CDR3 region has the DNA TGTGCCAGCAGTTTTAGCGGGGGGGCTACAGATACGCAGTATTTT. Its translation: CASSFSGGATDTQYF.

The J gene is TRBJ1-1, the V gene TRBV19; D ambiguous. There are 17 residues in the CDR3. Per the germline V gene, CDR1 is LNHDA and CDR2 is SQIVND (reference sequence). The germline V and J ends were trimmed by 0 bases and 1 base, with 15 bases remaining between them. In nucleotides, the CDR3 is TGTGCCAGTAGTATAGACCCGGGAGGGTTTGGGAACACTGAAGCTTTCTTT. It codes for CASSIDPGGFGNTEAFF.

The J gene is TRBJ1-1, the V gene TRBV15; D not certain. The germline V gene has CDR1 LNHNV and CDR2 YYDKDF (reference sequence). There are 19 residues in the CDR3. V gave up 3 bases and J gave up 5 bases, with 28 bases separating them. This chain's CDR3 is CATSRDSVTGPPGETEAFF. In DNA form, the CDR3 reads TGTGCCACCAGCAGGGACTCTGTTACCGGGCCCCCTGGGGAGACTGAAGCTTTCTTT.

The chain employs TRBV28 and TRBJ1-1; D call uncertain. V shed 4 bases and J shed 4 bases, with 4 bases lying between them. CDR1 is MDHEN, CDR2 SYDVKM, per germline. There are 11 residues in the CDR3. The CDR3 spells CASSSSTEAFF. The CDR3 DNA is TGTGCCAGCAGTTCTTCCACTGAAGCTTTCTTT.

V is TRBV6-5 and J is TRBJ2-4, with TRBD2 as a possible D gene (7 bases). CDR1 MNHEY and CDR2 SVGAGI come from the germline V gene. This CDR3 spans 15 amino acids. The ends were cut back, 6 bases at V and 7 bases at J, with 19 bases in the middle. CDR3 sequence reads: CASSLSGGLGNIQYF. The CDR3 DNA sequence: TGTGCCAGCAGCCTCTCCGGGGGGCTCGGGAACATTCAGTACTTC.